Below, 24 T cell receptor beta chains from the same sample are listed, as sequenced in a study of T cell changes during pregnancy in multiple sclerosis. The table came from immunoSEQ multiplex PCR; TCRdb's copy has only in-frame clones and leaves some out. Altogether about 87,000 clones are present, about 93% being singletons, with the ten largest covering about 1.4%. The input for sequencing was peripheral blood, taken in the third trimester of pregnancy. The receptors were sampled from a female donor in good health, enrolled as a control in a pregnancy study.

Details on this clone: The junction does not match germline at one end; this may be a read error. The V call is TRBV6-5, the J call TRBJ2-1, with 9 bases lining up with TRBD2. The CDR3 is 16 amino acids. CDR1 is MNHEY, CDR2 SVGAGI, per germline. The CDR3 sequence is CASSHSGTSTYNEQFF. CDR3 DNA: TGTGCCAGCAGTCACTCCGGGACTAGCACCTACAATGAGCAGTTCTTC.

The chain is built from TRBV5-1 and TRBJ2-7; TRBD1 matches 11 bases. J lost 2 bases, V lost 0 bases, and 1 base had no gene match. Germline V gene sequence: CDR1 SGHRS, CDR2 YFSETQ. The length of the CDR3 is 15 residues. The CDR3 DNA is TGCGCCAGCAGCTTGGGGACAGGGGGCCCCTACGAGCAGTACTTC. Protein sequence: CASSLGTGGPYEQYF.

Only one count was recorded for this clone. The junction departs from the called germline gene at one end, perhaps through a read error. The same CDR3 arises from other DNA sequences in this sample as well. The chain employs TRBV5-6 and TRBJ1-4; unclear D gene. The CDR3 runs to 16 residues. Germline V gene sequence: CDR1 SGHDT, CDR2 YYEEEE. CDR3 in amino acids: CASSFPPGAKNEKLFF. The CDR3, as DNA: TGCGCCAGCAGCTTTCCCCCGGGAGCCAAAAATGAAAAACTGTTTTTT. Variable domain in full (rest from reference TRBV5-6 and TRBJ1-4): DAGVTQSPTHLIKTRGQQVTLRCSPKSGHDTVSWYQQALGQGPQFIFQYYEEEERQRGNFPDRFSGHQFPNYSSELNVNALLLGDSALYLCASSFPPGAKNEKLFFGSGTQLSVL.

The V gene is TRBV5-1, the J gene TRBJ2-7; TRBD1 agrees at 9 bases. V was clipped by 2 bases and J by 3 bases; unmatched bases: 6. This CDR3 is 15 amino acids long. Germline V gives CDR1 SGHRS, CDR2 YFSETQ. CDR3 amino acids: CASSFRQGGNYEQYF. CDR3 DNA: TGCGCCAGCAGCTTCAGACAGGGGGGGAACTACGAGCAGTACTTC.

This sequence joins TRBV27 and TRBJ1-1; D perhaps matches TRBD1 (5 bases). V was pared by 3 bases and J by 4 bases, with 9 bases between. Germline-derived CDR1 and CDR2 are MNHEY and SMNVEV (reference sequence). The CDR3 consists of 13 residues. CDR3: CASSFGTLTEAFF. CDR3 DNA: TGTGCCAGCAGTTTCGGGACTCTCACTGAAGCTTTCTTT.

The CDR3 sequence is CASSKGTPTYEQYF. The DNA for the CDR3 is TGTGCCAGCAGCAAGGGGACACCGACCTACGAGCAGTACTTC. The rearrangement joins TRBV7-2 to TRBJ2-7; possible D gene TRBD1, 6 bases. Trimming took off 5 bases at V and 2 bases at J, with 13 bases between the two ends. Per the germline V gene, CDR1 is SGHTA and CDR2 is FQGNSA. This CDR3 is built from 14 residues.

J is TRBJ2-3 and V is TRBV27; D might be TRBD2 (5 bases). This CDR3 has 12 amino acids. Trimming took 5 bases from V and 3 from J, leaving 6 bases between them. Germline V gene sequence: CDR1 MNHEY, CDR2 SMNVEV (reference sequence). The CDR3 sequence: CASSGLTDTQYF. The DNA of the CDR3 is TGTGCCAGCAGTGGACTGACAGATACGCAGTATTTT.

J is TRBJ2-7 and V is TRBV27; the D gene is possibly TRBD1 (5 bases). CDR1 and CDR2 from the germline V gene are MNHEY and SMNVEV (reference sequence). CDR3 length: 14 amino acids. V dropped 0 bases and J dropped 6 bases, with 12 bases sitting between them. The CDR3 DNA sequence: TGTGCCAGCAGTTTATCGAACATGGGGCTCGAGCAGTACTTC. Amino acids: CASSLSNMGLEQYF.

The genes are TRBV7-9 and TRBJ2-7; TRBD2 matches at 9 bases. CDR1 and CDR2 (germline): SEHNR, FQNEAQ (reference sequence). V shed 5 bases and J 1 base; nucleotides not matched to a gene: 6. The CDR3 consists of 15 residues. CDR3 amino acids: CASSTTGLASYEQYF. The CDR3 DNA is TGTGCCAGCAGCACCACGGGACTAGCTTCCTACGAGCAGTACTTC.

V usage is TRBV14 and J usage is TRBJ2-2; weak D call: TRBD1 (6 bases). Germline CDR1 is SGHDN and CDR2 is FVKESK. The V gene lost 4 bases and the J gene lost 7 bases, with 10 bases spanning the gap. This CDR3 comprises 13 residues. The CDR3: CASSLTGIGELFF. CDR3 sequence (DNA): TGTGCCAGCAGCCTCACAGGGATCGGGGAGCTGTTTTTT.

V and J are TRBV5-1 and TRBJ2-7; maybe TRBD2 (8 bases). Germline CDR1 is SGHRS and CDR2 is YFSETQ. Trimming removed 2 bases from V and 2 bases from J, with 20 bases in between. This CDR3 region has 17 residues. The CDR3 loop reads CASSFSGGLGGPYEQYF. The CDR3 region has the DNA TGCGCCAGCAGCTTCAGCGGGGGACTAGGGGGCCCCTACGAGCAGTACTTC.

The genes are TRBV5-8 and TRBJ2-7; 13 positions agree with TRBD2. Germline CDR1 SGHTS, CDR2 YDEGEE. The CDR3 is 15 amino acids. After removal of 4 bases from V and 6 bases from J, the junction contained 7 bases not matched to a gene. The CDR3 bases are TGTGCCAGCAGCCCTCCGGGACTAGCGGGATCCGAGCAGTACTTC. Amino acid sequence: CASSPPGLAGSEQYF.

DNA of the CDR3: TGCGCCAGCAGCTCCCAGGGGGCGGCTAATGAAAAACTGTTTTTT. It translates to CASSSQGAANEKLFF. The chain uses TRBV5-1 and TRBJ1-4, with 8 bases lining up with TRBD1. The CDR3 consists of 15 residues. V dropped 3 bases and J dropped 3; count of bases not matched to a gene: 4. Germline V gene lookup returns CDR1 SGHRS and CDR2 YFSETQ.

The count of this clone is one. The chain carries TRBV6-1 and TRBJ2-3; 9 bases agree with TRBD1. This CDR3 is 15 amino acids long. V dropped 5 bases and J dropped 2; count of bases not matched to a gene: 5. Germline V gene lookup returns CDR1 MNHNS and CDR2 SASEGT. The CDR3, as DNA: TGTGCCAGCAGTCGGGGACAGGGAAACACAGATACGCAGTATTTT. This codes for CASSRGQGNTDTQYF.

The chain has TRBV7-4 and TRBJ2-7; 8 bases fit TRBD1. J gave up 0 bases and V 3 bases, and 4 bases lay outside the gene matches. The CDR3 length is 15 residues. The germline V gene encodes CDR1 SGHVT and CDR2 SQSDAQ. CDR3 sequence (DNA): TGTGCCAGCAGCTTCGTGACAGGGGCCTCCTACGAGCAGTACTTC. Encoded protein: CASSFVTGASYEQYF.

The gene calls are TRBV6-5 and TRBJ2-3; D possibly corresponds to TRBD1 (5 bases). Trimming cost V 10 bases and J 2 bases, with 13 bases left between them. Germline V CDR1 and CDR2: MNHEY, SVGAGI. CDR3 length equals 13 residues. The CDR3 DNA reads TGTGCCACGAACCAGGGAAACACAGATACGCAGTATTTT. It encodes CATNQGNTDTQYF.

V usage is TRBV5-1 and J usage is TRBJ2-5, with TRBD2 identical over 11 bases. The CDR3 has 14 amino acids. Trimming took 5 bases from V and 5 from J; bases not matched to a gene: 5. Looked up from germline, CDR1 is SGHRS and CDR2 is YFSETQ. Here the CDR3 reads CASSSGRAGETQYF. CDR3 coding DNA: TGCGCCAGCAGTAGCGGGAGGGCCGGGGAGACCCAGTACTTC. The full variable domain, its missing parts supplied by reference TRBV5-1 and TRBJ2-5, is KAGVTQTPRYLIKTRGQQVTLSCSPISGHRSVSWYQQTPGQGLQFLFEYFSETQRNKGNFPGRFSGRQFSNSRSEMNVSTLELGDSALYLCASSSGRAGETQYFGPGTRLLVL.

This chain links TRBV7-2 with TRBJ1-1; a possible D gene is TRBD1 (5 bases). V was trimmed by 0 bases and J by 0 bases, leaving 17 bases between them. The CDR3 runs 18 residues. Germline V CDR1 and CDR2: SGHTA, FQGNSA. CDR3 nucleotides: TGTGCCAGCAGCTTAGCCAGGTATGGGGCAACCATGAACACTGAAGCTTTCTTT. This codes for CASSLARYGATMNTEAFF.

This clone was counted once. The chain employs TRBV19 and TRBJ2-2; 8 bases are shared with TRBD2. Germline loops: CDR1 LNHDA, CDR2 SQIVND (reference sequence). The CDR3 has 15 residues. V trimming: 3 bases; J trimming: 6 bases; junction bases outside the gene matches: 6. The CDR3 loop is CASSIPGGSPGELFF. CDR3 nucleotides: TGTGCCAGTAGTATTCCGGGAGGGTCGCCCGGGGAGCTGTTTTTT.

This sequence joins TRBV9 and TRBJ2-2; TRBD2 matches at 13 bases. V shed 4 bases, J shed 6 bases, and the junction held 6 bases outside the gene matches. Germline V CDR1 and CDR2: SGDLS, YYNGEE. CDR3 length equals 16 residues. The CDR3 nucleotides are TGTGCCAGCAGCTTCACTAGCGGGAGGGCCCCCGGGGAGCTGTTTTTT. This sequence encodes CASSFTSGRAPGELFF.

Comments on this clone: The sample has other DNA sequences that encode this CDR3 too. This chain links TRBV19 with TRBJ2-3; maybe TRBD1 (5 bases). This CDR3 spans 13 amino acids. The germline V gene has CDR1 LNHDA and CDR2 SQIVND (reference sequence). V was clipped by 1 base and J by 4 bases, with 6 bases between them. CDR3 amino acids: CASSIAGPDTQYF. CDR3 sequence (DNA): TGTGCCAGTAGTATAGCAGGGCCAGATACGCAGTATTTT.

The rearrangement joins TRBV6-5 to TRBJ2-5; tentatively, D is TRBD1 (6 bases). The CDR3 has 11 amino acids. From germline, CDR1 is MNHEY and CDR2 SVGAGI. Trimming removed 6 bases from V and 7 bases from J, with 9 bases in between. The CDR3 DNA is TGTGCCAGCAGAAAAGGGGGGACCCAGTACTTC. Its translation: CASRKGGTQYF.

This chain connects TRBV27 to TRBJ2-1, with D possibly TRBD2 on 5 matching bases. The germline V and J ends were trimmed by 6 bases and 4 bases, with 10 bases remaining between them. There are 13 residues in the CDR3. CDR1 MNHEY and CDR2 SMNVEV come from the germline V gene (reference sequence). CDR3 coding DNA: TGTGCCAGCAGCACTAGACTGTACAATGAGCAGTTCTTC. Amino acid sequence: CASSTRLYNEQFF.

The J gene is TRBJ2-1, the V gene TRBV11-2; D is perhaps TRBD1 (6 bases). The CDR3 length is 15 residues. The germline V and J ends were trimmed by 5 bases and 4 bases, with 15 bases remaining between them. Germline V gene data show CDR1 as SGHAT and CDR2 as FQNNGV. Here the CDR3 reads CASSNGRTVYNEQFF. As DNA, the CDR3 is TGTGCCAGCAGCAATGGACGGACAGTATACAATGAGCAGTTCTTC. Full variable domain (outside the CDR3, taken from reference TRBV11-2 and TRBJ2-1): EAGVAQSPRYKIIEKRQSVAFWCNPISGHATLYWYQQILGQGPKLLIQFQNNGVVDDSQLPKDRFSAERLKGVDSTLKIQPAKLEDSAVYLCASSNGRTVYNEQFFGPGTRLTVL.